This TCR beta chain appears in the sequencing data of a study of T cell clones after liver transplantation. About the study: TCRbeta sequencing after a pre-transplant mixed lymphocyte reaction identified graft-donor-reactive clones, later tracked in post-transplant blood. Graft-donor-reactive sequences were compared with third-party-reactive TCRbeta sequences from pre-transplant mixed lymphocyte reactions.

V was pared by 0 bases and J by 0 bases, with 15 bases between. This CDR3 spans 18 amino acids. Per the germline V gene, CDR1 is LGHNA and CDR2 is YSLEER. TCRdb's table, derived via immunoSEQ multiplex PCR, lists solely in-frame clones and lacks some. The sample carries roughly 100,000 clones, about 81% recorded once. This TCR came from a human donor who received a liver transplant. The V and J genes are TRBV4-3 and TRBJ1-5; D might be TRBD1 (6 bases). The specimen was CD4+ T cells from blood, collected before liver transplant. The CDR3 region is CASSQDPPQGYSNQPQHF. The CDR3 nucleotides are TGCGCCAGCAGCCAAGATCCCCCTCAGGGGTATAGCAATCAGCCCCAGCATTTT.